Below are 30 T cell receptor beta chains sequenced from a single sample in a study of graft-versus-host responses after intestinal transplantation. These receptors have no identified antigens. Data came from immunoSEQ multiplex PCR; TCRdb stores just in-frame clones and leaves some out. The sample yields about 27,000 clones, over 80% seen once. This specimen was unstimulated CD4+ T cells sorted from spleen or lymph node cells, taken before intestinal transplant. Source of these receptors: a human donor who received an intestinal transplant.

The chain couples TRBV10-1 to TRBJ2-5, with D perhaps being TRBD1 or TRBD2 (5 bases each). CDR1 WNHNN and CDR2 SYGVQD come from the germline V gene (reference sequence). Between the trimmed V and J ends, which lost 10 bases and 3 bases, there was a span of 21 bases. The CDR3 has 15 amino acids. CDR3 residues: CATGTWQGVKETQYF. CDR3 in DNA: TGCGCCACCGGTACTTGGCAGGGAGTGAAAGAGACCCAGTACTTC.

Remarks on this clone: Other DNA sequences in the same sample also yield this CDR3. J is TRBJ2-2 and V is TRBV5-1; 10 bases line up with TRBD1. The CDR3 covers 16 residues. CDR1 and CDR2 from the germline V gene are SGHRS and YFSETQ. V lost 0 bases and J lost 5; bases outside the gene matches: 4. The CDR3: CASSLGQGAWTGELFF. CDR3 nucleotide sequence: TGCGCCAGCAGCTTGGGACAGGGGGCGTGGACCGGGGAGCTGTTTTTT.

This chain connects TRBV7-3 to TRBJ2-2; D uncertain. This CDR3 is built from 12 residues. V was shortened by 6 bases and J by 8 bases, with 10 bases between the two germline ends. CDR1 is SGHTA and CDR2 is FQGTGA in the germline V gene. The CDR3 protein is CASSYPRGELFF. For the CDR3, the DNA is TGTGCCAGCAGTTATCCTAGGGGGGAGCTGTTTTTT.

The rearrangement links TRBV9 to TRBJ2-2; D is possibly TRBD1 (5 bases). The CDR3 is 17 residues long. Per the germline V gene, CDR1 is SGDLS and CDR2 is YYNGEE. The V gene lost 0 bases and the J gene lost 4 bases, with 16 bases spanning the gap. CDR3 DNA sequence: TGTGCCAGCAGCGTAGGACAGCTCTTAGCTTCCACCGGGGAGCTGTTTTTT. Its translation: CASSVGQLLASTGELFF.

This CDR3 reads CSVAEGQGSYGYTF. CDR3 nucleotide sequence: TGCAGCGTTGCGGAGGGGCAGGGAAGCTATGGCTACACCTTC. The rearrangement links TRBV29-1 to TRBJ1-2, with D possibly matching TRBD1 (5 bases). This CDR3 comprises 14 residues. V dropped 4 bases and J dropped 4 bases, with 16 bases sitting between them. Germline assignment: CDR1 SQVTM and CDR2 ANQGSEA.

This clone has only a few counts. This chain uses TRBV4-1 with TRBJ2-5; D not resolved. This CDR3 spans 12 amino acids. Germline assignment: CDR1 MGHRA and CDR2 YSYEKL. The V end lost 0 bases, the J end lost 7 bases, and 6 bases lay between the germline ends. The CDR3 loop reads CASSQEPGTQYF. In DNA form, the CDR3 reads TGCGCCAGCAGCCAAGAGCCAGGGACCCAGTACTTC.

CDR3 bases: TGTGCCAGTAGTATCGGGACAGACTCCTACGAGCAGTACTTC. It codes for CASSIGTDSYEQYF. The V call is TRBV19, the J call TRBJ2-7; 7 bases fit TRBD1. This CDR3 has 14 residues. The J segment lost 0 bases and the V segment lost 3 bases, leaving 2 bases of the junction unmatched. Germline lookup yields CDR1 LNHDA and CDR2 SQIVND (reference sequence).

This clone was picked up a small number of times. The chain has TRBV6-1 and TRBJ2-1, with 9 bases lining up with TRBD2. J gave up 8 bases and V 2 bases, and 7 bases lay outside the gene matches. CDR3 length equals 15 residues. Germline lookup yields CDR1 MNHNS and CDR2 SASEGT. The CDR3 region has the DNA TGTGCCAGCAGTGAAAGGAGCGGGAGGCGGGATGAGCAGTTCTTC. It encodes CASSERSGRRDEQFF.

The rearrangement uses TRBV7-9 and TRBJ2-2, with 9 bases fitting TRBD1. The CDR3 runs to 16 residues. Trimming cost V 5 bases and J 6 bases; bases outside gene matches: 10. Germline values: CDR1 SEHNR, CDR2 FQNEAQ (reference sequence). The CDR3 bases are TGTGCCAGCAGCCCCGGGCCACAGGGGGCGGCCGGGGAGCTGTTTTTT. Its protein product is CASSPGPQGAAGELFF. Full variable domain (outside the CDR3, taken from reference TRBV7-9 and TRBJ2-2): DTGVSQNPRHKITKRGQNVTFRCDPISEHNRLYWYRQTLGQGPEFLTYFQNEAQLEKSRLLSDRFSAERPKGSFSTLEIQRTEQGDSAMYLCASSPGPQGAAGELFFGEGSRLTVL.

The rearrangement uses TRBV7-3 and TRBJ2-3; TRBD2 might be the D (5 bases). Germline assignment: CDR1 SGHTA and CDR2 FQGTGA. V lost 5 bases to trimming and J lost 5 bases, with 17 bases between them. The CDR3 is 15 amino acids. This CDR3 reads CASSASAAYEDTQYF. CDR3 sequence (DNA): TGTGCCAGCAGCGCGTCAGCGGCCTATGAAGATACGCAGTATTTT.

The CDR3 reads CASSLFASRNQPQHF. The CDR3 nucleotides are TGTGCCAGCAGCTTGTTTGCATCTCGCAATCAGCCCCAGCATTTT. The genes are TRBV5-8 and TRBJ1-5; D gene uncertain. This CDR3 has 15 residues. Per germline, CDR1 SGHTS and CDR2 YDEGEE. V shed 1 base and J shed 2 bases, with 10 bases lying between them.

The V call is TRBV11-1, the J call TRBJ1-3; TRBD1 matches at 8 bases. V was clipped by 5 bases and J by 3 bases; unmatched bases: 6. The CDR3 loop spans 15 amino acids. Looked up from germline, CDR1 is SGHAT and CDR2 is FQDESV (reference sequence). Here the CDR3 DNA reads TGTGCCAGCAGCGAGGACAGGGCCTTTGGAAACACCATATATTTT. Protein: CASSEDRAFGNTIYF.

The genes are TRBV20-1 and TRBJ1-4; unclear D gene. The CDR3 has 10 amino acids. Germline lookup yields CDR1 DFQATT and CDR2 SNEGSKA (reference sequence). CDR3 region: CLAREEKLFF. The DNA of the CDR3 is TGCTTGGCCAGAGAGGAAAAACTGTTTTTT.

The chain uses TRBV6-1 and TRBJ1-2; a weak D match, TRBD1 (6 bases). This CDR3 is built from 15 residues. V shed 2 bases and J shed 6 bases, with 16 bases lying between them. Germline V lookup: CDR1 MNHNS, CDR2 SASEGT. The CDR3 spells CASSEMGAATNGYTF. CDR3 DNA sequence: TGTGCCAGCAGTGAAATGGGGGCCGCAACGAATGGCTACACCTTC.

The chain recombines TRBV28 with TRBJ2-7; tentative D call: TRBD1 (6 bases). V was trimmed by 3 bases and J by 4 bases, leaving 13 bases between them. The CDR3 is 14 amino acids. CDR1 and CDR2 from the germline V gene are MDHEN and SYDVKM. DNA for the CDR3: TGTGCCAGCAGTTTGGCGGACAGCTTTTACGAGCAGTACTTC. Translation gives CASSLADSFYEQYF.

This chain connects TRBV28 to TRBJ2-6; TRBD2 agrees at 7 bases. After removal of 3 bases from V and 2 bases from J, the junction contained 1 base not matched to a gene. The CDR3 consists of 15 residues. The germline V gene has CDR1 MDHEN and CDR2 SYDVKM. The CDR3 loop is CASSFGGAGANVLTF. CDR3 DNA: TGTGCCAGCAGTTTTGGGGGGGCTGGGGCCAACGTCCTGACTTTC.

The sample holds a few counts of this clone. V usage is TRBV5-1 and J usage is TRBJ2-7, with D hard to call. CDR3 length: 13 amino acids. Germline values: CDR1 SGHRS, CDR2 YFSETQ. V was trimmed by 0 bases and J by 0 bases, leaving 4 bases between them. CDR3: CASSLAPSYEQYF. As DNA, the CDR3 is TGCGCCAGCAGCTTGGCCCCCTCCTACGAGCAGTACTTC. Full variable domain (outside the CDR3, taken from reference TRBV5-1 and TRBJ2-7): KAGVTQTPRYLIKTRGQQVTLSCSPISGHRSVSWYQQTPGQGLQFLFEYFSETQRNKGNFPGRFSGRQFSNSRSEMNVSTLELGDSALYLCASSLAPSYEQYFGPGTRLTVT.

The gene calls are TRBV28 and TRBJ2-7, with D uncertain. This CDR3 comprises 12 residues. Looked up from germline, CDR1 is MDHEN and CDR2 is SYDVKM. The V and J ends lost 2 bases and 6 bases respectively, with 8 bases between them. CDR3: CASSLVGFEQYF. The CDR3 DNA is TGTGCCAGCAGTTTAGTCGGGTTCGAGCAGTACTTC.

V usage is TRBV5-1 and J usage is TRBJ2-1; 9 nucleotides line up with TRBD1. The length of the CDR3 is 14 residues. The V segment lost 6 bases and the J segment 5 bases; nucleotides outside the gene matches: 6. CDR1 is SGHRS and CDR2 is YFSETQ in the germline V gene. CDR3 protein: CASNLQGANNEQFF. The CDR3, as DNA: TGCGCCAGCAACCTACAGGGGGCGAACAATGAGCAGTTCTTC. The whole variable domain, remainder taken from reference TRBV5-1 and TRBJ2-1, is KAGVTQTPRYLIKTRGQQVTLSCSPISGHRSVSWYQQTPGQGLQFLFEYFSETQRNKGNFPGRFSGRQFSNSRSEMNVSTLELGDSALYLCASNLQGANNEQFFGPGTRLTVL.

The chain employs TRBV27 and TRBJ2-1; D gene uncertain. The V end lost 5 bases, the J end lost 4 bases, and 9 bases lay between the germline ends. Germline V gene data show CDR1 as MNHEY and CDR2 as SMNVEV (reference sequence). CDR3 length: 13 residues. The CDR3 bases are TGTGCCAGCAGTCCGACAAATTACAATGAGCAGTTCTTC. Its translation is CASSPTNYNEQFF.

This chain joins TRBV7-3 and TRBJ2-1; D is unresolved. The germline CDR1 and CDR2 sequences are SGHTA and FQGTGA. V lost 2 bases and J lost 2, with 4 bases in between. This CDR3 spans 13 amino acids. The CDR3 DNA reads TGTGCCAGCAGCTTAGGGACCTACAATGAGCAGTTCTTC. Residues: CASSLGTYNEQFF.

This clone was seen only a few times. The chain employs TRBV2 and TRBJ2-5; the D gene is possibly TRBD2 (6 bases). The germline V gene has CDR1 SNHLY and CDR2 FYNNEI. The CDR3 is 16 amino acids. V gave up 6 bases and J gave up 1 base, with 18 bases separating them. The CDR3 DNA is TGTGCCAGCAGCGCCCCGCCCCGGGACTCCCAAGAGACCCAGTACTTC. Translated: CASSAPPRDSQETQYF.

CDR3 coding DNA: TGTGCCAGCAGCGACAGGGGGCTCTATGGCTACACCTTC. Translation: CASSDRGLYGYTF. The chain carries TRBV5-4 and TRBJ1-2; 10 positions match TRBD1. CDR1 and CDR2 from the germline V gene are SGHNT and YYREEE (reference sequence). J was trimmed by 4 bases and V by 4 bases; bases with no gene match: 1. The CDR3 has 13 amino acids.

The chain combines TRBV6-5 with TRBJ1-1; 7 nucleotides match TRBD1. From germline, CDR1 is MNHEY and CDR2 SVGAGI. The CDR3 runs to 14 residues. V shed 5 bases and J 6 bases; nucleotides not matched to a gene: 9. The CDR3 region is CASSAYRGSPEAFF. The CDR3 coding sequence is TGTGCCAGCAGTGCCTACAGGGGATCTCCTGAAGCTTTCTTT.

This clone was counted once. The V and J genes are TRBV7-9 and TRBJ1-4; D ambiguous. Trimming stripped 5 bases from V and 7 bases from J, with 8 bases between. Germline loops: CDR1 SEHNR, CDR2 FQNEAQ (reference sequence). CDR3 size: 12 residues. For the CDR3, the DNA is TGTGCCAGCAGCCCAACCTCTGAAAAACTGTTTTTT. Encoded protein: CASSPTSEKLFF. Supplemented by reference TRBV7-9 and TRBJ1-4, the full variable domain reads DTGVSQNPRHKITKRGQNVTFRCDPISEHNRLYWYRQTLGQGPEFLTYFQNEAQLEKSRLLSDRFSAERPKGSFSTLEIQRTEQGDSAMYLCASSPTSEKLFFGSGTQLSVL.

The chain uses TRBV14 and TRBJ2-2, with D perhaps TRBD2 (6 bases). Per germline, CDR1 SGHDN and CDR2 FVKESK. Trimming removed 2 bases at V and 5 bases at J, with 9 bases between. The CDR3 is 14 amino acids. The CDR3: CASSQLGLTGELFF. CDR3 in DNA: TGTGCCAGCAGCCAATTGGGACTGACCGGGGAGCTGTTTTTT.

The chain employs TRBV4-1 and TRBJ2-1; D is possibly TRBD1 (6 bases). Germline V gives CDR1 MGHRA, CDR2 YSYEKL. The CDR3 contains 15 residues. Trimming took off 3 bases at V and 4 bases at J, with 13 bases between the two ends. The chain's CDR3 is CASSHQGISYNEQFF. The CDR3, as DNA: TGCGCCAGCAGCCATCAGGGGATTTCGTACAATGAGCAGTTCTTC.

The CDR3 coding sequence is TGTGCCAGCAGGCCCAACAGGGGTCTCTACAATGAGCAGTTCTTC. This gives the protein CASRPNRGLYNEQFF. The rearrangement uses TRBV28 and TRBJ2-1; 7 bases line up with TRBD1. Germline V lookup: CDR1 MDHEN, CDR2 SYDVKM. This CDR3 has 15 amino acids. Trimming removed 6 bases from V and 3 bases from J; junction bases left unmatched: 8.

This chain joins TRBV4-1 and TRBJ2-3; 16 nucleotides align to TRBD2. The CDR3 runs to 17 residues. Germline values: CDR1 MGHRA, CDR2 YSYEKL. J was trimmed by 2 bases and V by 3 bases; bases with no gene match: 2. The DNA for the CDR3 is TGCGCCAGCAGCCAGGGACTAGCGGGAGGGGTCACAGATACGCAGTATTTT. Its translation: CASSQGLAGGVTDTQYF.

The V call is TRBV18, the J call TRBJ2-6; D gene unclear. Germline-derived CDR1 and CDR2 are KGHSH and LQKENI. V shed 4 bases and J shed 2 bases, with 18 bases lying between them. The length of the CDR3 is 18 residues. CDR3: CASSQIERGYPGANVLTF. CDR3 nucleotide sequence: TGTGCCAGCTCACAGATAGAACGCGGATACCCTGGGGCCAACGTCCTGACTTTC.